This T cell receptor (beta chain) was sequenced during a study of T cells in Graves' hyperthyroidism and ophthalmopathy. As for the study in general: Peripheral blood sampling occurred at initial diagnosis, before any treatment.

Each diagnosis drew on symptoms, thyroxine, TRAb, thyroid ultrasound and orbital computed tomography findings. In germline, CDR1 is SEHNR, CDR2 FQNEAQ (reference sequence). The CDR3 covers 13 residues. Trimming at V came to 0 bases and at J to 8 bases, leaving 1 base not matched to a gene. Comment on this clonotype: Its antigen is still unknown.

Using RNA transcripts as the source, TCR beta CDR3 regions were amplified. Using the HTBI primer set, a first-round RT-PCR was run on the TCR CDR3. TCRdb processed the multiplex PCR reads anew with MiXCR; each CDR3 protein has one entry. The sample lists roughly 380,000 distinct CDR3 sequences; around 14% were seen once. Overall study results and limits: A model of 13 V-J pairs discriminated ophthalmopathy from stable hyperthyroidism.

The chain combines TRBV7-9 with TRBJ1-2, with 9 nucleotides matching TRBD1. The clonotype comes from a woman aged 60-75 years with Graves' hyperthyroidism. The sequencing input was blood. CDR3 region: CASSLATGGGYTF. CDR3 in DNA: TGTGCCAGCAGCTTAGCCACAGGGGGCGGCTACACCTTC. Full variable domain (rest looked up from reference TRBV7-9 and TRBJ1-2): DTGVSQNPRHKITKRGQNVTFRCDPISEHNRLYWYRQTLGQGPEFLTYFQNEAQLEKSRLLSDRFSAERPKGSFSTLEIQRTEQGDSAMYLCASSLATGGGYTFGSGTRLTVV.